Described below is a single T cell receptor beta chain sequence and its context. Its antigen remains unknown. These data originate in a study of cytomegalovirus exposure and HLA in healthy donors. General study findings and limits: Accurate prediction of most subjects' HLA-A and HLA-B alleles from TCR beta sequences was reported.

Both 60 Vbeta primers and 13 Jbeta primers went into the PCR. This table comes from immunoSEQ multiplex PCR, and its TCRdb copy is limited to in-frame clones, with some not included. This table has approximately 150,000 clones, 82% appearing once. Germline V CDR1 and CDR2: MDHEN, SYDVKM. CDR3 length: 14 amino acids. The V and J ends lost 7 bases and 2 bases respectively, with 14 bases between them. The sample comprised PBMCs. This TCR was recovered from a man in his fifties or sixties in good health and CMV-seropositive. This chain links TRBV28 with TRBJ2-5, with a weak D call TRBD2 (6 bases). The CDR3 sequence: CASNLGGNQETQYF. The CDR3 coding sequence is TGTGCCAGCAATCTGGGCGGGAATCAAGAGACCCAGTACTTC. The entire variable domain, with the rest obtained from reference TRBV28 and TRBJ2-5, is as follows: DVKVTQSSRYLVKRTGEKVFLECVQDMDHENMFWYRQDPGLGLRLIYFSYDVKMKEKGDIPEGYSVSREKKERFSLILESASTNQTSMYLCASNLGGNQETQYFGPGTRLLVL.